This TCR beta chain was recovered during a study of T cell repertoires in aging, cancer and after chemotherapy. Regarding the study as a whole: Untreated cancer patients had significantly lower blood TCR diversity than age-matched healthy donors.

The germline V gene encodes CDR1 MNHEY and CDR2 SVGAGI. V lost 0 bases to trimming and J lost 7 bases, with 6 bases between them. CDR3 length: 12 residues. Rearranged V-D-J TRB sequences were amplified with a mixed TRB-A/B primer pool. TCRdb ran MiXCR on the multiplex PCR reads and lists one entry per CDR3 protein. The sample records 9,500 or so distinct CDR3 sequences, roughly a third being singletons. In this sample, this clonotype turned up a few times. Its cognate antigen is unknown. Amplification of TCR beta used genomic DNA extracted from peripheral blood. This clonotype originated in a human donor in good health. What was sequenced was blood. The chain has TRBV6-5 and TRBJ1-2; D not certain. CDR3 amino acids: CASSYSALGYTF. The DNA of the CDR3 is TGTGCCAGCAGTTACTCTGCACTTGGCTACACCTTC.